This is a list of T cell receptor beta chains from one sample in a study of human T cells and chemical hapten exposure. TCRdb analysed the RACE reads with MiXCR anew, one entry per CDR3 protein. The sample yields roughly 98,000 distinct CDR3 sequences, roughly 12% seen once. The sample consisted of whole blood, taken in connection with sensitization to the hapten diphenylcyclopropenone (DPC). These receptors all come from a woman aged 40 to 50 with alopecia areata. Some clones in this sample may be carry-over from other donors' samples. CDR3s include the opening cysteine and the closing phenylalanine or tryptophan. Fields, in order: J gene, clone size, D gene, V gene, CDR3 protein, CDR3 DNA. D genes are given only for firm matches. Some rows have no size entry. The others give once, few or many, or a class for an expanded clone.

TRBJ1-5 | many | . | TRBV20-1 | CSTTQTGFNQPQHF | TGCAGTACCACTCAGACAGGTTTCAATCAGCCCCAGCATTTT
TRBJ2-2 | many | . | TRBV3-1 | CASSQAGGKNTGELFF | TGTGCCAGCAGCCAAGCCGGGGGAAAGAACACCGGGGAGCTGTTTTTT
TRBJ2-3 | many | . | TRBV4-1 | CASSQDFGLGGPDTQYF | TGCGCCAGCAGCCAAGATTTCGGGCTCGGGGGTCCAGATACGCAGTATTTT
TRBJ2-1 | many | TRBD1 | TRBV20-1 | CSARPPGQGFSNEQFF | TGCAGTGCTAGACCGCCGGGACAGGGGTTTAGCAATGAGCAGTTCTTC
TRBJ2-7 | few | TRBD2 | TRBV20-1 | CSARRGGSYEQYF | TGCAGTGCACGGCGCGGGGGTTCCTACGAGCAGTACTTC
TRBJ2-7 | . | TRBD2 | TRBV5-1 | CASSSDGRTSGIYEQYF | TGCGCCAGCAGCTCGGACGGGCGGACTAGCGGGATCTACGAGCAGTACTTC
TRBJ1-5 | many | . | TRBV19 | CASSQGPISQHF | TGTGCCAGTAGTCAGGGCCCGATTTCCCAGCATTTT
TRBJ2-3 | . | TRBD2 | TRBV7-3 | CASSLTSIWGGVDTQYF | TGTGCCAGCAGCTTAACGTCAATTTGGGGGGGAGTAGATACGCAGTATTTT
TRBJ1-2 | few | . | TRBV29-1 | CSVGGGGKSYGYTF | TGCAGCGTTGGCGGCGGAGGGAAATCTTATGGCTACACCTTC
TRBJ2-1 | few | . | TRBV28 | CATQLSDHQLF | TGTGCCACCCAACTCTCAGACCACCAACTCTTC
TRBJ2-7 | . | . | TRBV5-4 | CASSSQAVPKTYEQYF | TGTGCCAGCAGCTCACAGGCCGTACCAAAGACCTACGAGCAGTACTTC
TRBJ2-7 | few | TRBD2 | TRBV6-1 | CASSDSAGSSYEQYF | TGTGCCAGCAGTGACTCAGCGGGGAGCTCCTACGAGCAGTACTTC
TRBJ2-3 | . | . | TRBV14 | CASSQDRGLTDTQYF | TGTGCCAGCAGCCAAGATCGAGGGTTGACAGATACGCAGTATTTT
TRBJ1-5 | . | . | TRBV29-1 | CSTGENQPQHF | TGCAGCACCGGAGAGAATCAGCCCCAGCATTTT
TRBJ2-7 | few | . | TRBV20-1 | CSATGWATYEQYF | TGCAGTGCTACCGGGTGGGCGACCTACGAGCAGTACTTC
TRBJ2-1 | . | TRBD1 | TRBV7-9 | CASSLAGTGGEQFF | TGTGCCAGCAGCTTAGCGGGGACAGGGGGTGAGCAGTTCTTC
TRBJ1-4 | many | TRBD1 | TRBV3-1 | CASSQGQASGTNEKLFF | TGTGCCAGCAGCCAGGGACAGGCTTCGGGAACTAATGAAAAACTGTTTTTT
TRBJ2-5 | . | TRBD1 | TRBV28 | CASSLGQGGTQYF | TGTGCCAGCAGCTTAGGACAGGGGGGGACCCAGTACTTC
TRBJ1-5 | many | . | TRBV6-2/TRBV6-3 | CASSYSARFYNRQPQHF | TGTGCCAGCAGTTACTCTGCCAGATTCTACAATCGTCAGCCCCAGCATTTT
TRBJ2-2 | many | . | TRBV27 | CASRNSVPGELFF | TGTGCCAGCAGAAACAGCGTTCCCGGGGAGCTGTTTTTT
TRBJ1-1 | few | . | TRBV7-2 | CASSLGVWVTEAFF | TGTGCCAGCAGCTTAGGTGTATGGGTCACTGAAGCTTTCTTT
TRBJ2-1 | many | . | TRBV5-1 | CASSLADSVVNEQFF | TGCGCCAGCAGCTTGGCCGACAGCGTAGTCAATGAGCAGTTCTTC
TRBJ2-7 | many | . | TRBV6-5 | CASSYSSDRQSSYEQYF | TGTGCCAGCAGTTACTCGTCGGACCGACAGAGCTCCTACGAGCAGTACTTC
TRBJ2-3 | . | . | TRBV18 | CASSPRRTPTNTDTQYF | TGTGCCAGCTCACCCCGGAGGACGCCGACTAACACAGATACGCAGTATTTT
TRBJ2-2 | . | . | TRBV7-8 | CASSLGRLAGELFF | TGTGCCAGCAGCTTAGGGCGGTTGGCCGGGGAGCTGTTTTTT
TRBJ2-5 | . | TRBD1 | TRBV20-1 | CSASGQGRGETQYF | TGCAGTGCTAGCGGACAGGGCAGGGGGGAGACCCAGTACTTC
TRBJ1-3 | few | . | TRBV4-2 | CASSQEVILPGNTIYF | TGTGCCAGCAGCCAAGAAGTCATTCTACCTGGAAACACCATATATTTT
TRBJ2-1 | many | . | TRBV24-1 | CATSDGSSYNEQFF | TGTGCCACCAGTGATGGTAGCTCCTACAATGAGCAGTTCTTC
TRBJ2-2 | . | . | TRBV5-4 | CASSSYRENTGELFF | TGTGCCAGCAGCTCGTACAGGGAGAACACCGGGGAGCTGTTTTTT
TRBJ2-5 | . | . | TRBV2 | CASSQSFGGQETQYF | TGTGCCAGCAGTCAATCTTTTGGGGGCCAAGAGACCCAGTACTTC
TRBJ2-6 | many | . | TRBV7-9 | CASSLVRDSSGANVLTF | TGTGCCAGCAGCTTAGTTCGGGACTCCTCTGGGGCCAACGTCCTGACTTTC
TRBJ2-7 | . | . | TRBV20-1 | CSAPGTSTAYEQYF | TGCAGTGCCCCCGGGACGTCAACGGCCTACGAGCAGTACTTC
TRBJ1-1 | few | . | TRBV7-3 | CASSQKGGTEAFF | TGTGCCAGCAGCCAAAAAGGGGGCACTGAAGCTTTCTTT
TRBJ1-1 | many | . | TRBV27 | CASSSLGSDTEAFF | TGTGCCAGCAGTTCCCTAGGTTCCGACACTGAAGCTTTCTTT
TRBJ2-3 | few | TRBD2 | TRBV27 | CASSLSSSGSTDTQYF | TGTGCCAGCAGTTTATCCTCTAGCGGGAGCACAGATACGCAGTATTTT
TRBJ2-7 | . | . | TRBV9 | CASTSQPEPIYEQYF | TGTGCCAGCACCTCACAGCCGGAACCAATCTACGAGCAGTACTTC
TRBJ2-7 | few | . | TRBV6-2/TRBV6-3 | CASSSRPTGAYEQYF | TGTGCCAGCAGTTCCCGGCCGACTGGGGCCTACGAGCAGTACTTC
TRBJ1-5 | . | . | TRBV4-3 | CASSQGIGQPQHF | TGCGCCAGCAGCCAAGGAATAGGTCAGCCCCAGCATTTT
TRBJ1-2 | few | . | TRBV6-2/TRBV6-3 | CASILPPGGYTF | TGTGCCAGCATCCTCCCCCCAGGAGGCTACACCTTC
TRBJ2-5 | many | . | TRBV20-1 | CSASPDRLETQYF | TGCAGTGCTTCCCCCGACAGATTAGAGACCCAGTACTTC
TRBJ1-5 | . | . | TRBV28 | CASSTRGISNQPQHF | TGTGCCAGCAGTACTCGGGGAATTAGCAATCAGCCCCAGCATTTT
TRBJ1-1 | few | . | TRBV30 | CAWGSRKNTEAFF | TGTGCCTGGGGAAGTAGGAAGAACACTGAAGCTTTCTTT
TRBJ2-3 | . | . | TRBV7-2 | CASSETRSTDTQYF | TGTGCCAGCAGCGAAACTAGGAGCACAGATACGCAGTATTTT
TRBJ1-2 | . | . | TRBV21-1 | CASSSPEDRGTPNYGYTF | TGTGCCAGCAGTTCTCCCGAGGACAGGGGAACTCCTAACTATGGCTACACCTTC
TRBJ2-2 | many | . | TRBV2 | CASRENTGELFF | TGTGCCAGCAGGGAAAACACCGGGGAGCTGTTTTTT
TRBJ1-1 | few | . | TRBV28 | CASSLRGVNTEAFF | TGTGCCAGCAGTTTAAGGGGTGTGAACACTGAAGCTTTCTTT
TRBJ2-1 | many | TRBD1 | TRBV6-2/TRBV6-3 | CASSLTGGDGYNEQFF | TGTGCCAGCAGTTTGACAGGGGGCGACGGCTACAATGAGCAGTTCTTC
TRBJ2-3 | . | TRBD2 | TRBV6-2/TRBV6-3 | CASSYPGTSGRQQYF | TGTGCCAGCAGTTACCCCGGGACTAGCGGGAGGCAACAGTATTTT
TRBJ1-2 | . | . | TRBV20-1 | CSARDVLAGGYGYTF | TGCAGTGCTAGAGACGTCTTGGCGGGGGGCTATGGCTACACCTTC
TRBJ1-2 | . | . | TRBV4-1 | CASSQLGVYGYTF | TGCGCCAGCAGCCAATTGGGGGTCTATGGCTACACCTTC
TRBJ1-6 | . | . | TRBV2 | CASTGQPNSPLHF | TGTGCCAGCACTGGACAGCCTAATTCACCCCTCCACTTT
TRBJ1-6 | . | TRBD1 | TRBV27 | CASSRRGSSYNSPLHF | TGTGCCAGCAGTCGCAGGGGGAGCTCCTATAATTCACCCCTCCACTTT
TRBJ2-7 | many | . | TRBV2 | CASSGTVPPAVQYF | TGTGCCAGCAGTGGGACGGTCCCTCCCGCGGTGCAGTACTTC
TRBJ2-7 | many | TRBD2 | TRBV19 | CASSRPSGSSYEQYF | TGTGCCAGTAGTAGACCTAGCGGGAGCTCCTACGAGCAGTACTTC
TRBJ1-1 | few | TRBD1 | TRBV7-2 | CASSVRTGTGTEAFF | TGTGCCAGCAGCGTTAGGACAGGGACTGGCACTGAAGCTTTCTTT